A single sample is the source of the 23 T cell receptor beta chains below, sequenced in a study of a mutant IDH1 vaccine in newly diagnosed glioma. Time point described: baseline, week 1 (first vaccination visit). Noted treatment: pre-vaccination baseline after standard-of-care therapy. Sequencing used immunoSEQ multiplex PCR; TCRdb keeps in-frame clones, though not all of them. The table lists 80,000 to 100,000 clones, 82% of them singletons. This specimen consisted of PBMCs, obtained from a glioma patient treated with radiotherapy, temozolomide or both. The origin of the receptors is a man in his forties or fifties with glioma. Some clones in this sample may be carry-over from other donors' samples.

The rearrangement links TRBV27 to TRBJ1-5; perhaps TRBD1 as D (5 bases). Trimming took off 3 bases at V and 4 bases at J, with 10 bases between the two ends. This CDR3 has 14 residues. Germline V gene sequence: CDR1 MNHEY, CDR2 SMNVEV (reference sequence). CDR3 sequence: CASSLTGENQPQHF. In DNA, the CDR3 is TGTGCCAGCAGTTTGACGGGGGAAAATCAGCCCCAGCATTTT.

This chain uses TRBV7-8 with TRBJ2-5, with D perhaps matching TRBD1 (5 bases). Trimming removed 1 base at V and 5 bases at J, with 11 bases between. The CDR3 has 14 residues. CDR1 is SGHVS and CDR2 is FQNEAQ in the germline V gene. The CDR3 sequence: CASSLGSGMETQYF. The DNA for the CDR3 is TGTGCCAGCAGCTTAGGCTCAGGGATGGAGACCCAGTACTTC.

The chain carries TRBV2 and TRBJ1-1; D may be TRBD1 (5 bases). This CDR3 has 12 amino acids. Germline values: CDR1 SNHLY, CDR2 FYNNEI. Between the trimmed V and J ends, which lost 10 bases and 7 bases, there was a span of 16 bases. The CDR3 here is CATLGLTREAFF. In DNA form, the CDR3 reads TGTGCCACCTTGGGACTCACCCGTGAAGCTTTCTTT. The full variable domain, in which reference TRBV2 and TRBJ1-1 provide the parts outside the CDR3, is EPEVTQTPSHQVTQMGQEVILRCVPISNHLYFYWYRQILGQKVEFLVSFYNNEISEKSEIFDDQFSVERPDGSNFTLKIRSTKLEDSAMYFCATLGLTREAFFGQGTRLTVV.

The chain links TRBV4-1 to TRBJ2-3; 11 nucleotides line up with TRBD2. Unmatched junction bases numbered 3, after V lost 4 bases and J lost 3 bases. The CDR3 is 15 residues long. Germline lookup yields CDR1 MGHRA and CDR2 YSYEKL. CDR3 in amino acids: CASSPRLAGTDTQYF. The CDR3 coding sequence is TGCGCCAGCAGCCCCCGACTAGCGGGGACAGATACGCAGTATTTT.

The chain couples TRBV6-1 to TRBJ1-1, with unresolved D. The germline V gene has CDR1 MNHNS and CDR2 SASEGT. The CDR3 has 10 amino acids. Trimming cost V 7 bases and J 7 bases, with 7 bases left between them. DNA for the CDR3: TGTGCCAGCACCAGTTTTGAAGCTTTCTTT. It encodes CASTSFEAFF.

Here the CDR3 reads CAWNRGADNYGYTF. CDR3 coding DNA: TGTGCCTGGAATCGGGGAGCGGATAACTATGGCTACACCTTC. V is TRBV30 and J is TRBJ1-2; D unclear. The CDR3 loop spans 14 amino acids. Germline CDR1 and CDR2: GTSNPN and SVGIG (reference sequence). The germline V and J ends were trimmed by 4 bases and 1 base, with 13 bases remaining between them.

The chain couples TRBV7-9 to TRBJ1-1; no reliable D call. Trimming stripped 7 bases from V and 4 bases from J, with 13 bases between. Germline CDR1 SEHNR, CDR2 FQNEAQ (reference sequence). The CDR3 runs to 13 residues. The CDR3 nucleotides are TGTGCCAGCACACTCGGCGCCGGCACTGAAGCTTTCTTT. Translated: CASTLGAGTEAFF.

This chain connects TRBV15 to TRBJ1-2; the D is unclear. Germline V lookup: CDR1 LNHNV, CDR2 YYDKDF (reference sequence). The V end was cut by 5 bases, the J end by 7 bases, with 14 bases between. The CDR3 totals 13 residues. The CDR3 nucleotides read TGTGCCACCAGCCCCGGGTCGGTTGGTGGCTACACCTTC. This translates into CATSPGSVGGYTF. Full variable domain (missing parts from reference TRBV15 and TRBJ1-2): DAMVIQNPRYQVTQFGKPVTLSCSQTLNHNVMYWYQQKSSQAPKLLFHYYDKDFNNEADTPDNFQSRRPNTSFCFLDIRSPGLGDTAMYLCATSPGSVGGYTFGSGTRLTVV.

The chain links TRBV5-6 to TRBJ1-2, with 8 positions matching TRBD1. The germline V gene encodes CDR1 SGHDT and CDR2 YYEEEE. V gave up 0 bases and J gave up 6 bases; unmatched junction bases: 10. The CDR3 consists of 16 residues. The CDR3 here is CASSLVWDRSDDGYTF. DNA of the CDR3: TGTGCCAGCAGCTTGGTTTGGGACAGGTCTGATGATGGCTACACCTTC.

The chain employs TRBV5-1 and TRBJ1-1; D call uncertain. The ends were cut back, 4 bases at V and 1 base at J, with 8 bases in the middle. CDR3 length equals 13 residues. The germline gives CDR1 SGHRS, CDR2 YFSETQ. CDR3 amino acids: CASSPTGNTEAFF. The DNA of the CDR3 is TGCGCCAGCAGCCCTACGGGGAACACTGAAGCTTTCTTT.

V usage is TRBV9 and J usage is TRBJ2-1; 11 positions agree with TRBD2. The CDR3 spans 15 residues. Per germline, CDR1 SGDLS and CDR2 YYNGEE. J lost 10 bases, V lost 3 bases, and 9 bases had no gene match. The CDR3 sequence: CASSGLAGGRSEQFF. The CDR3 region has the DNA TGTGCCAGCAGCGGTCTAGCGGGGGGACGGTCGGAGCAGTTCTTC.

V and J are TRBV9 and TRBJ2-3; D is perhaps TRBD1 (5 bases). CDR1 and CDR2 (germline): SGDLS, YYNGEE. Trimming removed 0 bases from V and 2 bases from J, with 13 bases in between. This CDR3 has 16 amino acids. The CDR3 coding sequence is TGTGCCAGCAGCGTAGAAGGGGTGTCGGTCACAGATACGCAGTATTTT. Translating gives CASSVEGVSVTDTQYF.

CDR3 sequence (DNA): TGTGCCAGCAGTTCCGCCGACAGGGCGAAGGACGAGCAGTACTTC. It codes for CASSSADRAKDEQYF. This chain uses TRBV27 with TRBJ2-7, with 7 bases aligning to TRBD1. In germline, CDR1 is MNHEY, CDR2 SMNVEV (reference sequence). V lost 4 bases to trimming and J lost 5 bases; unmatched junction nucleotides: 11. The CDR3 has 15 amino acids.

This rearrangement joins TRBV5-8 to TRBJ2-7, with 7 bases that match TRBD1. CDR3 size: 14 residues. The germline V gene encodes CDR1 SGHTS and CDR2 YDEGEE. V shed 4 bases and J 7 bases; nucleotides not matched to a gene: 11. The CDR3 loop is CASSPETGYWEQYF. CDR3 coding DNA: TGTGCCAGCAGCCCCGAGACAGGGTATTGGGAGCAGTACTTC.

The chain has TRBV5-1 and TRBJ2-7, with D perhaps matching TRBD1 or TRBD2 (5 bases each). The CDR3 is 16 amino acids. Germline V lookup: CDR1 SGHRS, CDR2 YFSETQ. Between the trimmed V and J ends, which lost 3 bases and 0 bases, there was a span of 16 bases. The CDR3 is CASSWGRGVSSYEQYF. CDR3 bases: TGCGCCAGCAGCTGGGGACGAGGGGTGAGCTCCTACGAGCAGTACTTC.

The chain carries TRBV10-1 and TRBJ2-5; perhaps TRBD2 as D (6 bases). Trimming stripped 4 bases from V and 4 bases from J, with 16 bases between. This CDR3 has 15 amino acids. Germline CDR1 WNHNN, CDR2 SYGVQD (reference sequence). CDR3 sequence reads: CASSAQLALGETQYF. CDR3 nucleotide sequence: TGCGCCAGCAGTGCTCAGCTAGCGTTAGGAGAGACCCAGTACTTC.

CDR3: CASSLGPPFLSYNSPLHF. DNA of the CDR3: TGCGCCAGCAGCCTCGGACCGCCCTTCCTCTCCTATAATTCACCCCTCCACTTT. J is TRBJ1-6 and V is TRBV23-1; D gene unclear. TRBV23-1 is an ORF; its function is uncertain. Trimming removed 6 bases at V and 0 bases at J, with 18 bases between. The CDR3 runs to 18 residues.

The chain carries TRBV4-1 and TRBJ2-7; TRBD1 matches at 10 bases. Germline-derived CDR1 and CDR2 are MGHRA and YSYEKL. CDR3 size: 15 residues. The V and J ends lost 4 bases and 0 bases, in that order; junction bases with no gene match: 3. CDR3 bases: TGCGCCAGCAGCCCGCGGACAGGGGGCTCCTACGAGCAGTACTTC. It encodes CASSPRTGGSYEQYF.

The chain employs TRBV5-4 and TRBJ2-6; 12 bases line up with TRBD1. Germline V lookup: CDR1 SGHNT, CDR2 YYREEE (reference sequence). Trimming removed 4 bases from V and 2 bases from J; junction bases left unmatched: 7. The CDR3 runs 18 residues. CDR3 loop: CASSPGTGGAAGANVLTF. The CDR3 DNA reads as TGTGCCAGCAGCCCCGGGACAGGGGGCGCGGCTGGGGCCAACGTCCTGACTTTC.

This clone was detected only a few times. This chain links TRBV7-9 with TRBJ2-7, with a tentative D call TRBD1 (6 bases). V lost 5 bases and J 2 bases, leaving 10 bases between the germline ends. The CDR3 runs to 13 residues. Per germline, CDR1 SEHNR and CDR2 FQNEAQ (reference sequence). The DNA for the CDR3 is TGTGCCAGCAGCCGAGGACAGCCCTACGAGCAGTACTTC. Its translation: CASSRGQPYEQYF. Full variable domain (remainder filled in from reference TRBV7-9 and TRBJ2-7): DTGVSQNPRHKITKRGQNVTFRCDPISEHNRLYWYRQTLGQGPEFLTYFQNEAQLEKSRLLSDRFSAERPKGSFSTLEIQRTEQGDSAMYLCASSRGQPYEQYFGPGTRLTVT.

The rearrangement joins TRBV9 to TRBJ2-7; D may match TRBD1 or TRBD2 (6 bases each). Germline-derived CDR1 and CDR2 are SGDLS and YYNGEE. Trimming removed 4 bases from V and 4 bases from J, with 12 bases in between. This CDR3 comprises 13 residues. CDR3 coding DNA: TGTGCCAGCAGCCCGGGGGCGGGATACGAGCAGTACTTC. Translated: CASSPGAGYEQYF. The whole variable domain, filled in from reference TRBV9 and TRBJ2-7, reads DSGVTQTPKHLITATGQRVTLRCSPRSGDLSVYWYQQSLDQGLQFLIQYYNGEERAKGNILERFSAQQFPDLHSELNLSSLELGDSALYFCASSPGAGYEQYFGPGTRLTVT.

This rearrangement joins TRBV6-5 to TRBJ1-2; no reliable D call. CDR1 and CDR2 from the germline V gene are MNHEY and SVGAGI. Between the trimmed V and J ends, which lost 6 bases and 4 bases, there was a span of 12 bases. The CDR3 is 13 residues long. CDR3 region: CASRIMDGYGYTF. The CDR3 DNA is TGTGCCAGCAGAATCATGGACGGCTATGGCTACACCTTC.

The genes are TRBV4-1 and TRBJ1-1, with D unresolved. Trimming took off 4 bases at V and 0 bases at J, with 6 bases between the two ends. Germline V gene lookup returns CDR1 MGHRA and CDR2 YSYEKL. The CDR3 extends over 13 amino acids. CDR3 loop: CASSPNVNTEAFF. CDR3 DNA sequence: TGCGCCAGCAGCCCGAACGTGAACACTGAAGCTTTCTTT.